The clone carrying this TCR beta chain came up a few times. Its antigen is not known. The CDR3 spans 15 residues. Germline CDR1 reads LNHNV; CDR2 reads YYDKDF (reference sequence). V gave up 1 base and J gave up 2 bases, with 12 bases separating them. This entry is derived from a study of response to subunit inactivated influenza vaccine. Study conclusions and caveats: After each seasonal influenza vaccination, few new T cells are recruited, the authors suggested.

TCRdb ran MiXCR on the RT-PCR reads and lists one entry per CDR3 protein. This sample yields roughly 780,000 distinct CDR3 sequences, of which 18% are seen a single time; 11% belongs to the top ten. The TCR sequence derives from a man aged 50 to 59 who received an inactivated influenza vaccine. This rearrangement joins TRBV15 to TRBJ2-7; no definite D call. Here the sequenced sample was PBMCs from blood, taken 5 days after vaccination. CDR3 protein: CATSRAFDTTYEQYF. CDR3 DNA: TGTGCCACCAGCAGAGCGTTCGACACAACCTACGAGCAGTACTTC. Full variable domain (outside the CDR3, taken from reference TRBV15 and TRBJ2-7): DAMVIQNPRYQVTQFGKPVTLSCSQTLNHNVMYWYQQKSSQAPKLLFHYYDKDFNNEADTPDNFQSRRPNTSFCFLDIRSPGLGDTAMYLCATSRAFDTTYEQYFGPGTRLTVT.